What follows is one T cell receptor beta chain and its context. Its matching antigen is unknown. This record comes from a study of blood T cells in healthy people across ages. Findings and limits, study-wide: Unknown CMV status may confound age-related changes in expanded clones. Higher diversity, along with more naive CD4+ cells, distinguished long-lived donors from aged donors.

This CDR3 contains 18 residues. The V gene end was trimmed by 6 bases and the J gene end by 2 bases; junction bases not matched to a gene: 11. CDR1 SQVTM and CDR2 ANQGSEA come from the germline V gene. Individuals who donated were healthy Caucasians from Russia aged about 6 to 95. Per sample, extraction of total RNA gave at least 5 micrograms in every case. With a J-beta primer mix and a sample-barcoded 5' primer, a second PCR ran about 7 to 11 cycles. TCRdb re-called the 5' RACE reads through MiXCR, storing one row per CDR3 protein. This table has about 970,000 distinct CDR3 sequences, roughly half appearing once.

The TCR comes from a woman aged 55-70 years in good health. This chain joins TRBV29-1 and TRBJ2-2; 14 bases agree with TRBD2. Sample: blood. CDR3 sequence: CSVGTSGRQALNTGELFF. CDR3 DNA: TGCAGCGTGGGGACTAGCGGGAGACAGGCCCTAAACACCGGGGAGCTGTTTTTT.